A single sample gave rise to the 24 T cell receptor beta chains below, sequenced in a study of cytomegalovirus exposure and HLA in healthy donors. Primers: 60 Vbeta forward and 13 Jbeta reverse. The table came from immunoSEQ multiplex PCR; TCRdb's copy has only in-frame clones and leaves some out. The profile shows some 110,000 clones, approximately 85% of them singletons. The sequenced material came from PBMCs. The receptor set was obtained from a man between 45 and 60 years old in good health and CMV-seronegative.

This clone appeared a single time. The chain employs TRBV4-3 and TRBJ1-2; 7 nucleotides line up with TRBD1. J lost 0 bases, V lost 4 bases, and 5 bases had no gene match. The CDR3 loop spans 15 amino acids. Germline CDR1 is LGHNA and CDR2 is YSLEER. The CDR3 nucleotides read TGCGCCAGCAGCCCCAGACAGGGCGCTAACTATGGCTACACCTTC. Residues: CASSPRQGANYGYTF.

V and J are TRBV27 and TRBJ1-1; D is unclear. Trimming left V 7 bases short and J 1 base short, with 10 bases between. CDR3 length: 13 residues. Looked up from germline, CDR1 is MNHEY and CDR2 is SMNVEV (reference sequence). CDR3 amino acids: CASIPPGNTEAFF. As DNA, the CDR3 is TGTGCCAGCATTCCTCCAGGGAACACTGAAGCTTTCTTT.

The rearrangement uses TRBV18 and TRBJ2-7, with 7 positions matching TRBD1. The J segment lost 0 bases and the V segment lost 6 bases, leaving 2 bases of the junction unmatched. The CDR3 contains 13 residues. Looked up from germline, CDR1 is KGHSH and CDR2 is LQKENI. As DNA, the CDR3 is TGTGCCAGCTCCCGGGACAGCTCCTACGAGCAGTACGTC. Translation gives CASSRDSSYEQYV.

V and J are TRBV7-3 and TRBJ2-7; TRBD1 might be the D (5 bases). V gave up 5 bases and J gave up 6 bases, with 17 bases separating them. Germline CDR1 reads SGHTA; CDR2 reads FQGTGA. The CDR3 has 14 residues. The CDR3 bases are TGTGCCAGCAGCGTGCAGGGCCCCGCTAGCGAGCAGTACTTC. It is translated as CASSVQGPASEQYF.

This clone was picked up one time. The chain couples TRBV30 to TRBJ1-1; D ambiguous. Germline loops: CDR1 GTSNPN, CDR2 SVGIG (reference sequence). The CDR3 has 14 residues. Trimming shortened V by 0 bases and J by 4 bases, and 12 bases separated the two germline ends. The CDR3: CAWSVGLGSTEAFF. Here the CDR3 DNA reads TGTGCCTGGAGTGTAGGTCTGGGGAGCACTGAAGCTTTCTTT.

The V call is TRBV10-2, the J call TRBJ1-1; D is possibly TRBD1 (5 bases). The germline CDR1 and CDR2 sequences are WSHSY and SAAADI. CDR3 size: 14 residues. Between the trimmed V and J ends, which lost 7 bases and 1 base, there was a span of 13 bases. CDR3 nucleotides: TGCGCCAGCACTCCAAGCGGGGGGAACACTGAAGCTTTCTTT. This translates into CASTPSGGNTEAFF.

This chain connects TRBV30 to TRBJ2-7; 9 bases are a match to TRBD2. This CDR3 is 16 amino acids long. The V gene's germline CDR1 is GTSNPN and CDR2 SVGIG (reference sequence). J lost 3 bases, V lost 4 bases, and 13 bases had no gene match. The CDR3 nucleotides are TGTGCCTGGAATCTCGGGGGGGCGGGGGGGAACTACGAGCAGTACTTC. Its translation is CAWNLGGAGGNYEQYF.

This clone was recorded a few times. The chain recombines TRBV7-2 with TRBJ1-4; D remains ambiguous. V shed 5 bases and J shed 0 bases, with 10 bases lying between them. The V gene's germline CDR1 is SGHTA and CDR2 FQGNSA. The CDR3 sequence is 15 residues long. DNA of the CDR3: TGTGCCAGCAGCCTGGACGGGGCAACTAATGAAAAACTGTTTTTT. As protein: CASSLDGATNEKLFF.

The rearrangement uses TRBV6-1 and TRBJ1-5; the D is unclear. CDR3 length: 15 residues. Per germline, CDR1 MNHNS and CDR2 SASEGT. V gave up 7 bases and J gave up 0 bases, with 13 bases separating them. CDR3 in amino acids: CASIVKIYSNQPQHF. The CDR3 nucleotides read TGTGCCAGCATCGTAAAGATCTATAGCAATCAGCCCCAGCATTTT.

This clone was seen only a few times. The genes are TRBV19 and TRBJ1-1, with D possibly matching TRBD1 (6 bases). With 5 bases removed from V and 1 base from J, the gap between germline ends came to 14 bases. Germline V gives CDR1 LNHDA, CDR2 SQIVND (reference sequence). The CDR3 has 15 amino acids. CDR3 residues: CASSSPGHANTEAFF. For the CDR3, the DNA is TGTGCCAGTAGTTCGCCGGGACATGCGAACACTGAAGCTTTCTTT.

The rearrangement uses TRBV11-2 and TRBJ1-6; D is perhaps TRBD1 (5 bases). This CDR3 contains 15 residues. Germline V gene sequence: CDR1 SGHAT, CDR2 FQNNGV. V was cut by 5 bases and J by 1 base, with 9 bases left in between. In DNA, the CDR3 is TGTGCCAGCAGCGTCGGGGGGTCCTATAATTCACCCCTCCACTTT. Protein product: CASSVGGSYNSPLHF.

This clone was counted a few times. The chain joins TRBV5-6 to TRBJ1-4; maybe TRBD1 (5 bases). Germline lookup yields CDR1 SGHDT and CDR2 YYEEEE. V shed 0 bases and J shed 8 bases, with 14 bases lying between them. The CDR3 totals 15 residues. DNA for the CDR3: TGTGCCAGCAGCTTGGGGGCCAGGGTAGAAGAAAAACTGTTTTTT. This translates into CASSLGARVEEKLFF.

The chain links TRBV5-4 to TRBJ1-1; a weak D match, TRBD1 (5 bases). V dropped 0 bases and J dropped 1 base, with 13 bases sitting between them. The V gene's germline CDR1 is SGHNT and CDR2 YYREEE (reference sequence). This CDR3 spans 16 amino acids. The CDR3 loop reads CASSLGLGQTNTEAFF. As DNA, the CDR3 is TGTGCCAGCAGCTTGGGATTGGGGCAGACGAACACTGAAGCTTTCTTT.

As to this clone: Other nucleotide sequences in the sample specify the same CDR3. The V and J genes are TRBV18 and TRBJ1-2, with TRBD1 as a possible D gene (5 bases). V lost 3 bases and J 2 bases, leaving 7 bases between the germline ends. The length of the CDR3 is 13 residues. In germline, CDR1 is KGHSH, CDR2 LQKENI. The DNA of the CDR3 is TGTGCCAGCTCACCTGACAGCAACTATGGCTACACCTTC. Translated, it gives CASSPDSNYGYTF.

The rearrangement joins TRBV6-1 to TRBJ2-1, with 12 positions matching TRBD2. Losses at the gene ends were 3 bases for V and 0 bases for J; bases not matched to a gene: 6. The germline V gene encodes CDR1 MNHNS and CDR2 SASEGT. The CDR3 totals 18 residues. This CDR3 is CASSELAGGPSSYNEQFF. The CDR3 DNA reads TGTGCCAGCAGTGAGCTAGCGGGGGGGCCCAGCTCCTACAATGAGCAGTTCTTC.

CDR3 coding DNA: TGTGCCAGCAGCTTTCGGGGGGCGAAGGAGACCCAGTACTTC. Amino acid sequence: CASSFRGAKETQYF. This chain connects TRBV5-4 to TRBJ2-5; perhaps TRBD2 as D (7 bases). Trimming took off 2 bases at V and 5 bases at J, with 13 bases between the two ends. The CDR3 spans 14 residues. Germline loops: CDR1 SGHNT, CDR2 YYREEE (reference sequence).

This clone has just one count. The genes are TRBV5-1 and TRBJ2-2; perhaps TRBD2 as D (5 bases). From germline, CDR1 is SGHRS and CDR2 YFSETQ. The CDR3 loop spans 18 amino acids. V lost 1 base and J 1 base, leaving 17 bases between the germline ends. CDR3 nucleotides: TGCGCCAGCAGCTTGTTACTAGGGATGATTGGGAACACCGGGGAGCTGTTTTTT. This encodes CASSLLLGMIGNTGELFF.

The chain uses TRBV14 and TRBJ1-4; TRBD1 matches 10 bases. Germline V gene sequence: CDR1 SGHDN, CDR2 FVKESK. CDR3 length equals 13 residues. V trimming: 8 bases; J trimming: 10 bases; junction bases outside the gene matches: 7. Written as DNA, the CDR3 is TGTGCCAGCTCCCCGGGACAGGGGCGAAAACTGTTTTTT. Amino acids: CASSPGQGRKLFF.

The chain joins TRBV6-1 to TRBJ2-3; TRBD2 matches 8 bases. The V segment lost 4 bases and the J segment 4 bases; nucleotides outside the gene matches: 7. Germline CDR1 reads MNHNS; CDR2 reads SASEGT. This CDR3 is built from 15 residues. In DNA form, the CDR3 reads TGTGCCAGCAGTGGGGCGGGGGGTAGGGCAGATACGCAGTATTTT. Translating it yields CASSGAGGRADTQYF.

This clone is a singleton in its sample. The chain links TRBV6-1 to TRBJ1-1, with D maybe TRBD1 (5 bases). The length of the CDR3 is 14 residues. V was cut by 7 bases and J by 11 bases, with 23 bases left in between. Germline CDR1 is MNHNS and CDR2 is SASEGT. CDR3 sequence reads: CASNKDSEELRAFF. CDR3 sequence (DNA): TGTGCCAGCAACAAAGACAGTGAGGAACTGAGGGCTTTCTTT.

The J gene is TRBJ1-6, the V gene TRBV9; 9 bases agree with TRBD1. With 3 bases clipped from V and 5 bases from J, the junction kept 3 bases outside the gene matches. This CDR3 spans 15 amino acids. Germline V gene sequence: CDR1 SGDLS, CDR2 YYNGEE. The CDR3 region has the DNA TGTGCCAGCAGCGAGGGGGACAGGGATAATTCACCCCTCCACTTT. This codes for CASSEGDRDNSPLHF.

The chain is built from TRBV7-6 and TRBJ2-2; TRBD1 agrees at 7 bases. The germline V gene has CDR1 SGHVS and CDR2 FNYEAQ. This CDR3 is 15 amino acids long. The ends lost 2 bases at V and 4 bases at J; junction bases unmatched: 4. CDR3 nucleotide sequence: TGTGCCAGCAGCTTACGACAGGGCGGCACCGGGGAGCTGTTTTTT. Amino acid sequence: CASSLRQGGTGELFF.

The CDR3 region has the DNA TGTGCCAGCAGCCGAAGATCGGGTACAGATACGCAGTATTTT. Translated, it gives CASSRRSGTDTQYF. The chain links TRBV14 to TRBJ2-3; D not resolved. Looked up from germline, CDR1 is SGHDN and CDR2 is FVKESK. The CDR3 spans 14 residues. The V and J ends lost 4 bases and 3 bases respectively, with 11 bases between them.

The chain recombines TRBV5-4 with TRBJ2-2; no reliable D call. The germline CDR1 and CDR2 sequences are SGHNT and YYREEE (reference sequence). V lost 4 bases to trimming and J lost 1 base, with 2 bases between them. This CDR3 has 12 residues. Written as DNA, the CDR3 is TGTGCCAGCAGCCAGAACACCGGGGAGCTGTTTTTT. Encoded protein: CASSQNTGELFF.